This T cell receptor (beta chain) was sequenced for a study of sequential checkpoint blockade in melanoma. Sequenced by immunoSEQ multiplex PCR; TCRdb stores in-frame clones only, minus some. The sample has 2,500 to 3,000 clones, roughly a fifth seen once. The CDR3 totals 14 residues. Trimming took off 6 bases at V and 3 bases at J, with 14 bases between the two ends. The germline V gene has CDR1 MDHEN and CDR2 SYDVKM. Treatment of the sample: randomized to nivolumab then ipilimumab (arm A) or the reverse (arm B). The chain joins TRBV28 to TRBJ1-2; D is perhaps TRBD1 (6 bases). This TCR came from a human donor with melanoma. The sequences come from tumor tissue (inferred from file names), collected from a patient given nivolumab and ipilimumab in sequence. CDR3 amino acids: CASSNDRRDYGYTF. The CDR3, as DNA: TGTGCCAGCAGCAATGACAGGAGAGACTATGGCTACACCTTC.